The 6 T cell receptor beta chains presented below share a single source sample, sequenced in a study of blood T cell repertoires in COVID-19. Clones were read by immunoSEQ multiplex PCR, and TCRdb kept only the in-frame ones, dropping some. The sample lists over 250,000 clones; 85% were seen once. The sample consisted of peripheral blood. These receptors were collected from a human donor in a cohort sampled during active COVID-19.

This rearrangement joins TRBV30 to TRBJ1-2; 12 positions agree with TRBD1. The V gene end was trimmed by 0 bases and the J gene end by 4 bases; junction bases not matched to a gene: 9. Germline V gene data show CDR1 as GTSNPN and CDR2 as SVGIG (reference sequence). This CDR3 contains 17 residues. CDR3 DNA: TGTGCCTGGAGTGTTCGGGACAGGGGGCGCGGGGGCTATGGCTACACCTTC. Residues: CAWSVRDRGRGGYGYTF. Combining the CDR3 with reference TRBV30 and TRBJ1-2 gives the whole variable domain SQTIHQWPATLVQPVGSPLSLECTVEGTSNPNLYWYRQAAGRGLQLLFYSVGIGQISSEVPQNLSASRPQDRQFILSSKKLLLSDSGFYLCAWSVRDRGRGGYGYTFGSGTRLTVV.

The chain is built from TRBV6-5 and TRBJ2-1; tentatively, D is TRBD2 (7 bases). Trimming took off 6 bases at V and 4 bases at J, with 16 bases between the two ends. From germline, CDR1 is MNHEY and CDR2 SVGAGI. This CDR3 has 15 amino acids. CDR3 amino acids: CASRGGASQYNEQFF. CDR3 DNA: TGTGCCAGCAGAGGGGGGGCTTCCCAATACAATGAGCAGTTCTTC.

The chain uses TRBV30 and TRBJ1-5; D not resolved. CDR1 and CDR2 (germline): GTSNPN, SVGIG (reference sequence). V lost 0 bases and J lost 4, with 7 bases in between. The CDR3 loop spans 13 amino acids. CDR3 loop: CAWSVEGNQPQHF. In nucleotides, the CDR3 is TGTGCCTGGAGTGTCGAGGGAAATCAGCCCCAGCATTTT. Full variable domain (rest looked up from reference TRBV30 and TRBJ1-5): SQTIHQWPATLVQPVGSPLSLECTVEGTSNPNLYWYRQAAGRGLQLLFYSVGIGQISSEVPQNLSASRPQDRQFILSSKKLLLSDSGFYLCAWSVEGNQPQHFGDGTRLSIL.

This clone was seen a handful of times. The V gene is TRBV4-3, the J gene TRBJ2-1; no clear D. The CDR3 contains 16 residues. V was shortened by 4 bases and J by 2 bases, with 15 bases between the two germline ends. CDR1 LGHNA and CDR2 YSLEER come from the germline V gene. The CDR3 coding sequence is TGCGCCAGCAGCCTCCAGTGGCCTACTACCTACAATGAGCAGTTCTTC. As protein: CASSLQWPTTYNEQFF.

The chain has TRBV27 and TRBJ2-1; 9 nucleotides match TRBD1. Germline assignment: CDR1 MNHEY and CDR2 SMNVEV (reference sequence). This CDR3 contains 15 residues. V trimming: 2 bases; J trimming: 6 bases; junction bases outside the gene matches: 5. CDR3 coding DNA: TGTGCCAGCAGTTTACGGACAGGGGCAGGCAATGAGCAGTTCTTC. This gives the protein CASSLRTGAGNEQFF.

The CDR3 DNA reads TGTGCCAGCTCACCACAGAAGGGGAGCGGGAACACCATATATTTT. Its protein is CASSPQKGSGNTIYF. The V and J genes are TRBV18 and TRBJ1-3, with D possibly matching TRBD1 (5 bases). The CDR3 is made up of 15 amino acids. CDR1 is KGHSH and CDR2 is LQKENI in the germline V gene. Trimming stripped 1 base from V and 7 bases from J, with 14 bases between.